This T cell receptor beta chain was found in a study of T cells in Graves' hyperthyroidism and ophthalmopathy. Study as a whole: Upon initial diagnosis and before any treatment, peripheral blood was collected. Study outcomes and limitations: Blood also carried most thyroid clonotypes expanded above 0.001.

Amplified TCR beta CDR3 regions came from RNA transcripts. When the TCR CDR3 underwent first-round RT-PCR, the HTBI primer set was used. Via MiXCR, TCRdb re-called the multiplex PCR reads, giving one row per CDR3 protein. The sample holds approximately 480,000 distinct CDR3 sequences, about a fifth seen once. Germline CDR1 reads PRHDT; CDR2 reads FYEKMQ (reference sequence). Between the trimmed V and J ends, which lost 8 bases and 2 bases, there was a span of 16 bases. There are 14 residues in the CDR3. This clonotype has ten or more counts. Its specificity is not known. Stable Graves' hyperthyroidism denoted no ophthalmopathy progression over 18 months. PBMCs were derived from more than 8 ml fresh peripheral blood.

The sequenced sample consisted of blood. The source is a man between 18 and 29 years old with Graves' hyperthyroidism. The V gene is TRBV13, the J gene TRBJ2-7; D perhaps matches TRBD2 (6 bases). The chain's CDR3 is CASALGRFTYEQYF. The CDR3 DNA reads as TGTGCCAGCGCTTTGGGGAGGTTCACCTACGAGCAGTACTTC.